The next 25 T cell receptor beta chains were all read from a single sample in a study of CD8 T cells in ankylosing spondylitis. MiXCR, applied by TCRdb to the 5' RACE reads, yields one record per CDR3 protein. The sample contains about 31,000 distinct CDR3 sequences, 6.5% to 9% of which appear only once. The sample comprised blood, either unsorted or a sorted T cell fraction (not recorded which). Receptors originate from a male donor with ankylosing spondylitis or in good health (not recorded which).

There are many counts of this clonotype. The chain uses TRBV7-3 and TRBJ1-1; D gene uncertain. Trimming removed 5 bases from V and 1 base from J, with 11 bases in between. Looked up from germline, CDR1 is SGHTA and CDR2 is FQGTGA. CDR3 length: 14 amino acids. CDR3 loop: CASSPGLQNTEAFF. For the CDR3, the DNA is TGTGCCAGCAGCCCAGGCTTGCAGAACACTGAAGCTTTCTTT.

This clonotype appeared a few times. This sequence joins TRBV20-1 and TRBJ1-5; maybe TRBD1 (6 bases). Per the germline V gene, CDR1 is DFQATT and CDR2 is SNEGSKA (reference sequence). This CDR3 comprises 14 residues. The V end lost 6 bases, the J end lost 3 bases, and 15 bases lay between the germline ends. CDR3 loop: CSAQAGANNQPQHF. In nucleotides, the CDR3 is TGCAGTGCCCAGGCAGGGGCCAACAATCAGCCCCAGCATTTT.

The J gene is TRBJ2-7, the V gene TRBV20-1; no clear D gene. Trimming shortened V by 6 bases and J by 1 base, and 10 bases separated the two germline ends. This CDR3 has 12 residues. Germline V CDR1 and CDR2: DFQATT, SNEGSKA (reference sequence). CDR3 in DNA: TGCAGTGCGACGCTTTCGTCCTACGAGCAGTACTTC. Its protein product is CSATLSSYEQYF.

This clonotype was recorded many times. CDR3 protein: CASSLEPDRGSYEQYF. In nucleotides, the CDR3 is TGCGCCAGCAGCTTGGAACCTGACAGGGGTTCCTACGAGCAGTACTTC. The chain links TRBV5-1 to TRBJ2-7; 8 positions match TRBD1. Trimming removed 0 bases from V and 1 base from J; junction bases left unmatched: 6. This CDR3 region has 16 residues. Germline lookup yields CDR1 SGHRS and CDR2 YFSETQ. The full variable domain, rest sourced from reference TRBV5-1 and TRBJ2-7, is KAGVTQTPRYLIKTRGQQVTLSCSPISGHRSVSWYQQTPGQGLQFLFEYFSETQRNKGNFPGRFSGRQFSNSRSEMNVSTLELGDSALYLCASSLEPDRGSYEQYFGPGTRLTVT.

This CDR3 reads CASSFNRGQFF. The DNA of the CDR3 is TGTGCCAGCAGCTTCAATAGAGGGCAGTTCTTC. This chain uses TRBV7-2 with TRBJ2-1, with D unresolved. This CDR3 spans 11 amino acids. The germline V and J ends were trimmed by 3 bases and 12 bases, with 9 bases remaining between them. Germline V gene sequence: CDR1 SGHTA, CDR2 FQGNSA.

J is TRBJ2-1 and V is TRBV12-3 or TRBV12-4, with D uncertain. Trimming cost V 7 bases and J 0 bases, with 16 bases left between them. This CDR3 contains 16 residues. The CDR3 protein is CASTSSQSNSYNEQFF. The CDR3, as DNA: TGTGCCAGCACCTCCTCCCAGAGTAACTCCTACAATGAGCAGTTCTTC.

The table lists this clonotype with many counts. The chain joins TRBV9 to TRBJ1-6; possibly TRBD1 for D (5 bases). CDR1 and CDR2 (germline): SGDLS, YYNGEE. With 7 bases removed from V and 14 bases from J, the gap between germline ends came to 16 bases. This CDR3 is built from 12 residues. The CDR3 loop reads CASGGATGALHF. The CDR3 nucleotides are TGTGCCAGCGGAGGGGCGACTGGGGCCCTCCACTTT.

Concerning this clonotype: A much larger clone is a single base away; this may be a read error. The chain employs TRBV3-1 and TRBJ2-2; 13 nucleotides agree with TRBD2. This CDR3 region has 18 residues. In germline, CDR1 is LGHDT, CDR2 YNNKEL (reference sequence). CDR3 protein: CATSPLGLAGRGGGELFF. DNA for the CDR3: TGTGCCACCAGCCCTTTGGGACTAGCGGGAAGAGGGGGCGGGGAGCTGTTTTTT.

J is TRBJ2-6 and V is TRBV18; D unresolved. Germline CDR1 is KGHSH and CDR2 is LQKENI. V lost 1 base and J 4 bases, leaving 8 bases between the germline ends. CDR3 length equals 15 residues. The CDR3 nucleotides are TGTGCCAGCTCACCACTGGCGGAAGGGGCCAACGTCCTGACTTTC. Its protein product is CASSPLAEGANVLTF.

By share, this clonotype counts as medium-sized. The V call is TRBV5-1, the J call TRBJ2-5; either TRBD1 or TRBD2 may supply D (5 bases each). Germline CDR1 reads SGHRS; CDR2 reads YFSETQ. The CDR3 runs 14 residues. Trimming removed 1 base at V and 1 base at J, with 8 bases between. CDR3 bases: TGCGCCAGCAGCTTGCGGGGCGGCCAAGAGACCCAGTACTTC. As protein: CASSLRGGQETQYF.

The sample holds many counts of this clonotype. In nucleotides, the CDR3 is TGTGCCAGCGCCCGGGGAGGTGGGACCGGGGAGCTGTTTTTT. The encoded protein is CASARGGGTGELFF. The rearrangement links TRBV12-3 or TRBV12-4 to TRBJ2-2; tentative D call: TRBD2 (6 bases). Trimming shortened V by 8 bases and J by 5 bases, and 15 bases separated the two germline ends. This CDR3 spans 14 amino acids.

This clonotype has a count of ten or more. V gene TRBV3-1 combines with J gene TRBJ2-7; D remains unclear. The CDR3 spans 14 residues. Germline CDR1 is LGHDT and CDR2 is YNNKEL (reference sequence). V was shortened by 0 bases and J by 1 base, with 7 bases between the two germline ends. DNA of the CDR3: TGTGCCAGCAGCCAAGAGGTGGGATCCTACGAGCAGTACTTC. Encoded protein: CASSQEVGSYEQYF.

In its sample, this clonotype was seen many times. V and J are TRBV29-1 and TRBJ2-7, with 7 bases fitting TRBD1. Trimming took 6 bases from V and 1 from J; bases not matched to a gene: 9. CDR1 is SQVTM and CDR2 is ANQGSEA in the germline V gene. The CDR3 sequence is 14 residues long. CDR3 residues: CSVSGTERSYEQYF. The CDR3 nucleotides read TGCAGCGTCTCCGGGACAGAAAGATCCTACGAGCAGTACTTC.

This clonotype was recorded at least ten times. This CDR3 reads CASSEVPGGPQHF. The CDR3 DNA is TGTGCCAGCAGTGAAGTCCCTGGTGGGCCCCAGCATTTT. The J gene is TRBJ1-5, the V gene TRBV2; D is unresolved. Germline CDR1 is SNHLY and CDR2 is FYNNEI. With 1 base removed from V and 9 bases from J, the gap between germline ends came to 10 bases. The CDR3 spans 13 residues.

There are many counts of this clonotype. This rearrangement joins TRBV5-1 to TRBJ2-3, with D possibly TRBD1 on 5 matching bases. Trimming took 4 bases from V and 2 from J, leaving 26 bases between them. Per germline, CDR1 SGHRS and CDR2 YFSETQ. The CDR3 totals 19 residues. CDR3 nucleotide sequence: TGCGCCAGCAGCGAAACGCTGGACACAACGTATCCCAACACAGATACGCAGTATTTT. Protein sequence: CASSETLDTTYPNTDTQYF.

The rearrangement joins TRBV7-2 to TRBJ1-4; D remains ambiguous. Germline V gene lookup returns CDR1 SGHTA and CDR2 FQGNSA. The CDR3 extends over 12 amino acids. Trimming stripped 2 bases from V and 4 bases from J, with 2 bases between. The CDR3 DNA follows: TGTGCCAGCAGCTTATTTAATGAAAAACTGTTTTTT. Amino acid sequence: CASSLFNEKLFF.

This clonotype was recorded many times. The chain carries TRBV5-1 and TRBJ1-1; the D gene is possibly TRBD1 (6 bases). The germline V gene encodes CDR1 SGHRS and CDR2 YFSETQ. This CDR3 spans 14 amino acids. The V gene lost 4 bases and the J gene lost 0 bases, with 10 bases spanning the gap. CDR3 sequence reads: CASSEGQLNTEAFF. CDR3 DNA: TGCGCCAGCAGCGAAGGACAGCTGAACACTGAAGCTTTCTTT.

This clonotype was detected ten times or more. The gene calls are TRBV20-1 and TRBJ1-1; 8 nucleotides match TRBD1. The CDR3 loop spans 13 amino acids. The germline gives CDR1 DFQATT, CDR2 SNEGSKA (reference sequence). The V and J ends lost 5 bases and 6 bases, in that order; junction bases with no gene match: 8. The DNA of the CDR3 is TGCAGTGCTTGGGACAGGATTTTCGCTGAAGCTTTCTTT. This sequence encodes CSAWDRIFAEAFF.

Ten or more counts support this clonotype. V usage is TRBV20-1 and J usage is TRBJ2-3; D gene unclear. V was trimmed by 3 bases and J by 6 bases, leaving 7 bases between them. In germline, CDR1 is DFQATT, CDR2 SNEGSKA (reference sequence). The CDR3 loop spans 11 amino acids. CDR3 sequence: CSASTPDTQYF. As DNA, the CDR3 is TGCAGTGCTAGTACCCCCGATACGCAGTATTTT.

In its sample, this clonotype was seen many times. One end of the junction does not line up with germline, which may come from a read error. The V gene is TRBV12-3 or TRBV12-4, the J gene TRBJ2-1; TRBD2 matches at 10 bases. The CDR3 totals 11 residues. CDR3 nucleotide sequence: TGTGCCAGCAGTTTTGGGGCTAGCGGGAGCTTC. It codes for CASSFGASGSF.

A note on this clonotype: A clone one base away is much larger, so this may be a read error. This chain uses TRBV7-6 with TRBJ2-5, with 7 bases that match TRBD2. Per the germline V gene, CDR1 is SGHVS and CDR2 is FNYEAQ. CDR3 length equals 15 residues. Trimming removed 0 bases from V and 9 bases from J; junction bases left unmatched: 10. The CDR3 protein is CASSLAGGLREAQYF. In nucleotides, the CDR3 is TGTGCCAGCAGCTTAGCGGGGGGACTAAGGGAGGCCCAGTACTTC.

This clonotype showed up many times. The V call is TRBV20-1, the J call TRBJ1-4; no clear D gene. V shed 3 bases and J shed 6 bases, with 14 bases lying between them. The germline gives CDR1 DFQATT, CDR2 SNEGSKA (reference sequence). This CDR3 has 14 residues. The CDR3 sequence: CSASLAGIDEKLFF. CDR3 bases: TGCAGTGCTAGCCTGGCAGGCATAGATGAAAAACTGTTTTTT.

The CDR3 spells CSASTSGIGNEQFF. CDR3 DNA sequence: TGCAGTGCTAGCACTAGCGGGATCGGTAATGAGCAGTTCTTC. The chain links TRBV20-1 to TRBJ2-1; TRBD2 aligns across 10 bases. The germline CDR1 and CDR2 sequences are DFQATT and SNEGSKA (reference sequence). J gave up 7 bases and V 3 bases, and 6 bases lay outside the gene matches. This CDR3 spans 14 amino acids.

This clonotype was recorded many times. V and J are TRBV4-2 and TRBJ2-3; no firm D call. The CDR3 has 15 amino acids. From germline, CDR1 is LGHNA and CDR2 YNFKEQ. The V gene lost 0 bases and the J gene lost 0 bases, with 7 bases spanning the gap. DNA for the CDR3: TGTGCCAGCAGCCAAGAGGGCTACAGCACAGATACGCAGTATTTT. It encodes CASSQEGYSTDTQYF.

V gene TRBV29-1 combines with J gene TRBJ2-1; 9 nucleotides line up with TRBD1. V shed 4 bases and J 9 bases; nucleotides not matched to a gene: 10. This CDR3 contains 14 residues. CDR1 is SQVTM, CDR2 ANQGSEA, per germline. The CDR3 DNA is TGCAGCGTTGTTTTGGAGACAGGGGGTACTGAGCAGTTCTTC. As protein: CSVVLETGGTEQFF.